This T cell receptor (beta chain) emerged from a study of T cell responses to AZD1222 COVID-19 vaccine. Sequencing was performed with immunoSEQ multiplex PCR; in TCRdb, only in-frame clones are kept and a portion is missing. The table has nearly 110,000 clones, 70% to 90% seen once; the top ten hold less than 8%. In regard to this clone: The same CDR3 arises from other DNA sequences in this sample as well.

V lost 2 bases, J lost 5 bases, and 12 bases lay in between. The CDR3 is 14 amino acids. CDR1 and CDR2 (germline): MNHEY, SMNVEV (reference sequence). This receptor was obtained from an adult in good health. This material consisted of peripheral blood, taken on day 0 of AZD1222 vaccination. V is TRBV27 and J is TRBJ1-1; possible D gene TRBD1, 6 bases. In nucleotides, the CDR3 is TGTGCCAGCAGTTTACGGTCAGGGGAAACTGAAGCTTTCTTT. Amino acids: CASSLRSGETEAFF.